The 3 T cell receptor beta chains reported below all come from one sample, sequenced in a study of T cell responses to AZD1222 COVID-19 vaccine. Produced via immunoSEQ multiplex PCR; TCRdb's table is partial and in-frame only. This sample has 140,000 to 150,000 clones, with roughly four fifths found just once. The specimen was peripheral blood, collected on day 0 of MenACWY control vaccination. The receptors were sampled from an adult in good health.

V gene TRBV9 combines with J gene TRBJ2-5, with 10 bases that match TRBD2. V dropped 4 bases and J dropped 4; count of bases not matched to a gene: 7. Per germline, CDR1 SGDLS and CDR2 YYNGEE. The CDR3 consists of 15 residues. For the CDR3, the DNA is TGTGCCAGCAGCCCGGAGCTAGCGGGGGTAGAGACCCAGTACTTC. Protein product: CASSPELAGVETQYF.

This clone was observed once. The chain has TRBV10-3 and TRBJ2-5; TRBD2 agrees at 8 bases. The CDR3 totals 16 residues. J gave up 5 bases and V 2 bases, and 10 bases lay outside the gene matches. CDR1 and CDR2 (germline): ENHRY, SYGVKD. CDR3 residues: CAISEEIGRGVETQYF. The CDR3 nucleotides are TGTGCCATCAGTGAGGAGATTGGGCGGGGGGTGGAGACCCAGTACTTC.

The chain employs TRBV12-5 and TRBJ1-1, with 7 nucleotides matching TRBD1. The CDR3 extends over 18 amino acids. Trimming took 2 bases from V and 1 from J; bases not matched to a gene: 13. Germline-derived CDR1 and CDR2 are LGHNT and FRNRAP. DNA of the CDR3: TGTGCTAGTGGTTTGAAGAGGGGGCGAGGGGCCCCGAACACTGAAGCTTTCTTT. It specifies CASGLKRGRGAPNTEAFF. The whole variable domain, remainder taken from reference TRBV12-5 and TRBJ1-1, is DARVTQTPRHKVTEMGQEVTMRCQPILGHNTVFWYRQTMMQGLELLAYFRNRAPLDDSGMPKDRFSAEMPDATLATLKIQPSEPRDSAVYFCASGLKRGRGAPNTEAFFGQGTRLTVV.